Here is one T cell receptor (beta chain) with its context. Its antigen is unknown. The sample originates from a study of OX40 agonist ivuxolimab in advanced cancers. The assay was immunoSEQ multiplex PCR, and TCRdb's table has in-frame clones only and misses some. Of fewer than 45,000 clones in the sample, about 80% were seen once. Regarding the study as a whole: Partial responders at 0.1-3.0 mg/kg had among the lowest clonal expansion. No determination was made of the antigen specificity of the expanded peripheral T cells.

The CDR3 contains 15 residues. CDR1 and CDR2 (germline): MNHEY, SVGAGI. Trimming took 2 bases from V and 1 from J; bases not matched to a gene: 2. The V and J genes are TRBV6-5 and TRBJ2-3, with 8 bases matching TRBD2. The specimen was CD4+ or CD8+ T cells sorted from blood, collected in a trial of the OX40 agonist ivuxolimab. The receptor was isolated from an adult with an advanced solid tumor such as melanoma, head and neck, liver or kidney cancer. CDR3 coding DNA: TGTGCCAGCAGTTACCTTAGCGGGGGCACAGATACGCAGTATTTT. Translation gives CASSYLSGGTDTQYF.